This TCR beta chain was found in a study of beta chain features in type 1 diabetes. V was cut by 4 bases and J by 5 bases, with 17 bases left in between. The CDR3 has 14 residues. Per the germline V gene, CDR1 is SQVTM and CDR2 is ANQGSEA. Researchers reported sorting CD4+ naive, central memory, regulatory and stem cell-like memory cells via CD45RO/CCR7/CD25/CD127/CD95/CD27. The entirety of the isolated RNA underwent reverse transcription, so expressed TCRB transcripts were sequenced. The protocol was immunoSEQ multiplex PCR, while the TCRdb copy is restricted to in-frame clones and leaves out a portion. The sample holds 860,000 or so clones; 15% to 20% are singletons and the top ten take around 0.02%.

The V call is TRBV29-1, the J call TRBJ2-5; D possibly corresponds to TRBD2 (6 bases). The specimen was naive CD4+ T cells from blood. The receptor was derived from a woman aged 18-29 years in good health. CDR3 DNA: TGCAGCGTTGCCCCCGGGGGTAGGGTGGAGACCCAGTACTTC. This encodes CSVAPGGRVETQYF.